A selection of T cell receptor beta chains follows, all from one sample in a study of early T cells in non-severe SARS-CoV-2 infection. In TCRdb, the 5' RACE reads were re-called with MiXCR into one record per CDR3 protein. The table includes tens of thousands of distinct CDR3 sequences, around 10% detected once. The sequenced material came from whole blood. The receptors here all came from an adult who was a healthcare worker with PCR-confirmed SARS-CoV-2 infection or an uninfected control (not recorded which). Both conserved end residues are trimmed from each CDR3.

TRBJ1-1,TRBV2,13,ASSGFEGSNTEAF
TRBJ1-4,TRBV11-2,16,ASSLEPQHRATNEKLF
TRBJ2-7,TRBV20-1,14,SARAPGLAGFNEQY
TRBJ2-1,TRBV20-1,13,SAPRGAGALNEQF
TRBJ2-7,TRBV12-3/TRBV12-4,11,ASSFTNSYEQY
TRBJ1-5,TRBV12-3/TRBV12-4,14,ASTRGPGQGNQPQH
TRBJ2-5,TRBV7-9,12,ASSLGGNPETQY
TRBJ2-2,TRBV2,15,ASSGGPRGTNTGELF
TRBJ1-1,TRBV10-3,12,AISSQGRDTEAF
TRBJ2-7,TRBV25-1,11,ASSRGGSDEQY
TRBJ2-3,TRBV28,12,ASSLLAGGGTQY
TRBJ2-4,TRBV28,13,ASTPKGLAKNIQY
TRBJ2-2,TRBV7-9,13,ASSLGGAPTGELF
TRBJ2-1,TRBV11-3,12,ASSLGGLYNEQF
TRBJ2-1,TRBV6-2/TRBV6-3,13,ATLRTRREGNEQF
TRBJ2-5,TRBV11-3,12,ASSPDRGGETQY
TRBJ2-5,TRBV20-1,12,SARDRGPGETQY
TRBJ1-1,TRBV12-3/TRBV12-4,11,ASSPQEVTEAF
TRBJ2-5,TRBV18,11,ASSPPYWETQY
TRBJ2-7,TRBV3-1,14,ASSQVGRDNSYEQY
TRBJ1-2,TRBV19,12,ASRSSGARYGYT
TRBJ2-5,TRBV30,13,AWKRLAGGQETQY
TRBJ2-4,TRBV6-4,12,ASRRELDSNIQY
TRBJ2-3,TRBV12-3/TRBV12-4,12,ASSPGGYADTQY
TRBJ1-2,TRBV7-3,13,ASSLTAATLYGYT
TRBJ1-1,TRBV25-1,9,ASSRNTEAF
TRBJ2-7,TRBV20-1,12,SALENGGNYEQY
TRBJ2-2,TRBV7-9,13,ATPPEAGSAGELF